These 17 T cell receptor beta chains were sequenced from one sample in a study of OX40 agonist ivuxolimab in advanced cancers. The table came from immunoSEQ multiplex PCR; TCRdb's copy has only in-frame clones and leaves some out. This table holds 70,000 to 80,000 clones, approximately 90% found once. This specimen consisted of CD4+ or CD8+ T cells sorted from blood, obtained in a trial of the OX40 agonist ivuxolimab. The receptors were sampled from an adult with an advanced solid tumor such as melanoma, head and neck, liver or kidney cancer.

The chain links TRBV7-6 to TRBJ1-3; no clear D gene. CDR1 SGHVS and CDR2 FNYEAQ come from the germline V gene. The CDR3 loop spans 15 amino acids. With 5 bases removed from V and 0 bases from J, the gap between germline ends came to 11 bases. CDR3 region: CASSPTAISGNTIYF. CDR3 in DNA: TGTGCCAGCAGCCCTACAGCTATCTCTGGAAACACCATATATTTT. The full variable domain, with the rest looked up from reference TRBV7-6 and TRBJ1-3, is GAGVSQSPRYKVTKRGQDVALRCDPISGHVSLYWYRQALGQGPEFLTYFNYEAQQDKSGLPNDRFSAERPEGSISTLTIQRTEQRDSAMYRCASSPTAISGNTIYFGEGSWLTVV.

The gene calls are TRBV6-1 and TRBJ2-7; TRBD1 is a possible D gene (6 bases). Germline CDR1 is MNHNS and CDR2 is SASEGT. This CDR3 region has 16 residues. Trimming pared 3 bases from V and 2 bases from J, leaving 17 bases between. CDR3 sequence: CASSEGFSAGAYEQYF. In nucleotides, the CDR3 is TGTGCCAGCAGTGAGGGGTTCTCGGCAGGGGCCTACGAGCAGTACTTC.

CDR3 in DNA: TGCGCCAGCAGCCAAGGGTCGGGACTAGCGGCACCCGAGCAGTACTTC. Protein product: CASSQGSGLAAPEQYF. V usage is TRBV4-1 and J usage is TRBJ2-7; TRBD2 matches 11 bases. Trimming cost V 1 base and J 6 bases; bases outside gene matches: 8. Per the germline V gene, CDR1 is MGHRA and CDR2 is YSYEKL. The CDR3 consists of 16 residues.

This chain connects TRBV5-1 to TRBJ1-2; weak D call: TRBD1 (6 bases). Germline V gene data show CDR1 as SGHRS and CDR2 as YFSETQ. CDR3 length equals 15 residues. V was cut by 1 base and J by 5 bases, with 15 bases left in between. The CDR3: CASSLNAGDGYGYTF. The DNA for the CDR3 is TGCGCCAGCAGCTTGAATGCAGGGGATGGTTATGGCTACACCTTC. Full variable domain (outside the CDR3, taken from reference TRBV5-1 and TRBJ1-2): KAGVTQTPRYLIKTRGQQVTLSCSPISGHRSVSWYQQTPGQGLQFLFEYFSETQRNKGNFPGRFSGRQFSNSRSEMNVSTLELGDSALYLCASSLNAGDGYGYTFGSGTRLTVV.

As to this clone: Other DNA sequences in this specimen translate into the identical CDR3. The rearrangement uses TRBV5-8 and TRBJ2-1, with D unclear. V was clipped by 0 bases and J by 6 bases, with 4 bases between them. The CDR3 is 12 amino acids. From germline, CDR1 is SGHTS and CDR2 YDEGEE. CDR3 sequence reads: CASSLGGNEQFF. Here the CDR3 DNA reads TGTGCCAGCAGCTTGGGAGGCAATGAGCAGTTCTTC. Supplemented by reference TRBV5-8 and TRBJ2-1, the full variable domain reads EAGVTQSPTHLIKTRGQQATLRCSPISGHTSVYWYQQALGLGLQFLLWYDEGEERNRGNFPPRFSGRQFPNYSSELNVNALELEDSALYLCASSLGGNEQFFGPGTRLTVL.

The rearrangement joins TRBV19 to TRBJ2-3, with a weak D call TRBD1 (5 bases). The CDR3 runs 14 residues. Germline CDR1 LNHDA, CDR2 SQIVND (reference sequence). Trimming stripped 5 bases from V and 1 base from J, with 10 bases between. The CDR3 is CASSSSTGTDTQYF. The CDR3 region has the DNA TGTGCCAGTAGTTCCTCGACAGGCACAGATACGCAGTATTTT.

The rearrangement joins TRBV19 to TRBJ2-7; 7 bases are a match to TRBD1. The CDR3 has 15 residues. Germline loops: CDR1 LNHDA, CDR2 SQIVND (reference sequence). V was clipped by 4 bases and J by 3 bases; unmatched bases: 9. The CDR3 sequence: CASSTRPGGSYEQYF. DNA for the CDR3: TGTGCCAGTAGTACACGACCAGGGGGAAGCTACGAGCAGTACTTC.

The chain couples TRBV19 to TRBJ2-6, with no clear D. This CDR3 is 15 amino acids long. The V end was cut by 4 bases, the J end by 3 bases, with 10 bases between. Germline values: CDR1 LNHDA, CDR2 SQIVND (reference sequence). The CDR3: CASSTQNFGANVLTF. The CDR3 coding sequence is TGTGCCAGTAGTACGCAAAATTTTGGGGCCAACGTCCTGACTTTC.

V gene TRBV6-1 combines with J gene TRBJ2-7, with D perhaps TRBD2 (5 bases). Germline V CDR1 and CDR2: MNHNS, SASEGT. There are 15 residues in the CDR3. Deletions cut 5 bases from V and 0 bases from J, with 14 bases between. The CDR3 DNA reads TGTGCCAGCAGTCCGGGATCCACGGGCTCCTACGAGCAGTACTTC. Its protein product is CASSPGSTGSYEQYF.

V usage is TRBV30 and J usage is TRBJ1-2, with 9 bases fitting TRBD1. The CDR3 totals 14 residues. V was pared by 1 base and J by 4 bases, with 4 bases of the junction left unmatched. Germline V gene lookup returns CDR1 GTSNPN and CDR2 SVGIG (reference sequence). The CDR3 reads CAWSAGTGSYGYTF. The CDR3 nucleotides read TGTGCCTGGAGTGCCGGGACAGGGAGCTATGGCTACACCTTC.

This sequence joins TRBV14 and TRBJ2-5, with TRBD1 matching over 8 bases. The CDR3 is 14 amino acids. Germline V lookup: CDR1 SGHDN, CDR2 FVKESK. V shed 4 bases and J 5 bases; nucleotides not matched to a gene: 6. This chain's CDR3 is CASSLRDRSETQYF. As DNA, the CDR3 is TGTGCCAGCAGCCTCCGGGACAGGTCCGAGACCCAGTACTTC.

The chain has TRBV6-5 and TRBJ2-6; D perhaps matches TRBD1 (6 bases). Germline assignment: CDR1 MNHEY and CDR2 SVGAGI. This CDR3 is 14 amino acids long. Trimming cost V 4 bases and J 4 bases, with 8 bases left between them. The CDR3 bases are TGTGCCAGCAGTTCCGGGACAGGGGCCAACGTCCTGACTTTC. This encodes CASSSGTGANVLTF.

This clone appeared once. The rearrangement links TRBV7-9 to TRBJ2-3, with 10 bases identical to TRBD2. Germline V gives CDR1 SEHNR, CDR2 FQNEAQ (reference sequence). With V trimmed by 1 base and J by 2 bases, 3 bases remained unmatched. The CDR3 loop spans 16 amino acids. The CDR3 sequence is CASSLGTSGNTDTQYF. The CDR3 bases are TGTGCCAGCAGCTTAGGGACTAGCGGAAACACAGATACGCAGTATTTT.

CDR3 in DNA: TGCGCCAGCAGCCAAACTGGCTACCTTAGCGGGGAGCTGTTTTTT. Protein sequence: CASSQTGYLSGELFF. The rearrangement uses TRBV4-1 and TRBJ2-2; no definite D call. Trimming pared 2 bases from V and 7 bases from J, leaving 14 bases between. The CDR3 sequence is 15 residues long. CDR1 and CDR2 (germline): MGHRA, YSYEKL.

This chain links TRBV18 with TRBJ1-1, with D unresolved. V lost 6 bases and J 4 bases, leaving 6 bases between the germline ends. Germline-derived CDR1 and CDR2 are KGHSH and LQKENI. The CDR3 runs to 11 residues. The CDR3 nucleotides read TGTGCCAGCTCCTACTCCACTGAAGCTTTCTTT. This encodes CASSYSTEAFF.

The DNA of the CDR3 is TGTGCCAGCGGGGGGAACGCGAACACCGGGGAGCTGTTTTTT. Its protein is CASGGNANTGELFF. This chain connects TRBV27 to TRBJ2-2; D is perhaps TRBD2 (6 bases). CDR1 is MNHEY and CDR2 is SMNVEV in the germline V gene (reference sequence). This CDR3 contains 14 residues. V lost 8 bases to trimming and J lost 0 bases, with 10 bases between them.

The chain carries TRBV18 and TRBJ2-3; no reliable D call. Germline CDR1 is KGHSH and CDR2 is LQKENI. The V end was cut by 3 bases, the J end by 1 base, with 2 bases between. This CDR3 is 12 amino acids long. CDR3 sequence reads: CASSPRTDTQYF. The CDR3 coding sequence is TGTGCCAGCTCACCCCGCACAGATACGCAGTATTTT.